The following is a TCR beta chain sequence with its context. The data are from a study of blood T cell repertoires in COVID-19. In the study overall: T cells, B-cell-depleted T cells, or PBMCs provided the cDNA or gDNA that served as material.

In the authors' methods: Researchers report that nucleated cell counts were estimated from reference gene primer amplification. The assay was immunoSEQ multiplex PCR, and TCRdb's table has in-frame clones only and misses some. From that table come the V and J calls and clone size; the DNA was used to work out D and trimming. In the table there are about 54,000 clones, 75% to 90% of which are singletons. The V end lost 4 bases, the J end lost 11 bases, and 11 bases lay between the germline ends. The CDR3 sequence is 12 residues long. CDR1 is KGHDR and CDR2 is SFDVKD in the germline V gene. This clonotype was obtained from a human donor in a cohort sampled during active COVID-19. This chain connects TRBV24-1 to TRBJ2-1; D not resolved. Input material: peripheral blood. CDR3 DNA sequence: TGTGCCACCAGTGACGCCACTCATAAGCAGTTCTTC. It yields the protein CATSDATHKQFF.